This entry lists 7 T cell receptor beta chains sequenced from one sample in a study of T cells in Graves' hyperthyroidism and ophthalmopathy. RNA transcripts provided the source from which TCR beta CDR3 regions were amplified. First-round RT-PCR targeting the TCR CDR3 was performed with the HTBI primer set. TCRdb re-called the multiplex PCR reads with MiXCR, one entry per CDR3 protein. The data show about 400,000 distinct CDR3 sequences, 15% to 18% seen once. The sequenced sample consisted of blood. Receptor source: a woman between 18 and 30 years old with Graves' hyperthyroidism.

There are many counts of this clonotype. This chain's CDR3 is CASSHRGTDNEQFF. The CDR3 DNA sequence: TGTGCCAGCAGCCACCGGGGAACAGACAATGAGCAGTTCTTC. The chain uses TRBV3-1 and TRBJ2-1; a possible D gene is TRBD2 (5 bases). Germline assignment: CDR1 LGHDT and CDR2 YNNKEL (reference sequence). The CDR3 runs to 14 residues. V lost 3 bases to trimming and J lost 5 bases, with 11 bases between them.

This clonotype was seen at least ten times. This chain links TRBV12-3 or TRBV12-4 with TRBJ2-1; 9 bases fit TRBD2. The CDR3 runs to 13 residues. Trimming took 6 bases from V and 6 from J; bases not matched to a gene: 3. CDR3 loop: CASRRLAVNEQFF. CDR3 sequence (DNA): TGTGCCAGCAGGAGACTAGCGGTCAATGAGCAGTTCTTC.

V is TRBV9 and J is TRBJ2-5; 11 positions agree with TRBD2. Per the germline V gene, CDR1 is SGDLS and CDR2 is YYNGEE. CDR3 size: 16 residues. The ends lost 1 base at V and 3 bases at J; junction bases unmatched: 5. The CDR3 DNA follows: TGTGCCAGCAGCGTATATGGGACTAGCGGAGAAGAGACCCAGTACTTC. This gives the protein CASSVYGTSGEETQYF.

This clonotype was seen many times. The gene calls are TRBV28 and TRBJ1-2, with a weak D call TRBD1 (5 bases). The CDR3 loop spans 12 amino acids. Trimming took off 6 bases at V and 8 bases at J, with 13 bases between the two ends. Looked up from germline, CDR1 is MDHEN and CDR2 is SYDVKM. The CDR3 here is CASSQGSKGYTF. DNA for the CDR3: TGTGCCAGCAGCCAGGGAAGTAAGGGCTACACCTTC.

A word on this clonotype: A read error may explain this, as a much larger clone is one base away. The genes are TRBV4-1 and TRBJ2-7; a weak D match, TRBD1 (8 bases). Trimming pared 4 bases from V and 3 bases from J, leaving 13 bases between. This CDR3 region has 14 residues. Germline lookup yields CDR1 MGHRA and CDR2 YSYEKL. The CDR3 DNA is TGCGCCAGCAGCCGAGCGGGACAGGACTACGAGCAGTACTTC. Protein sequence: CASSRAGQDYEQYF.

This clonotype was seen once. Just one base apart from a much larger clone, this may be a read error. This chain connects TRBV10-2 to TRBJ2-1; D not certain. This CDR3 comprises 13 residues. V was pared by 3 bases and J by 10 bases, with 13 bases between. Looked up from germline, CDR1 is WSHSY and CDR2 is SAAADI. CDR3 sequence reads: CASSEQYAYEQFF. As DNA, the CDR3 is TGCGCCAGCAGTGAACAGTACGCCTACGAGCAGTTCTTC.

This chain uses TRBV5-1 with TRBJ2-1, with TRBD1 as a possible D gene (5 bases). This CDR3 region has 15 residues. Germline CDR1 and CDR2: SGHRS and YFSETQ. Between the trimmed V and J ends, which lost 4 bases and 2 bases, there was a span of 13 bases. The CDR3 coding sequence is TGCGCCAGCAGCCCACACCCCAGGGCCTACAATGAGCAGTTCTTC. It codes for CASSPHPRAYNEQFF.